This TCR beta chain derives from a study of OX40 agonist ivuxolimab in advanced cancers. Some clones are missing from TCRdb's copy, which holds only in-frame ones; the method was immunoSEQ multiplex PCR. There are about 110,000 clones in the sample; more than 85% occur only once, and 1% to 1.5% lies in the top ten. The CDR3 consists of 11 residues. Germline V lookup: CDR1 MNHEY, CDR2 SMNVEV (reference sequence). V shed 4 bases, J shed 15 bases, and the junction held 4 bases outside the gene matches. The chain combines TRBV27 with TRBJ2-1; 9 bases agree with TRBD1. The clonotype comes from an adult with an advanced solid tumor such as melanoma, head and neck, liver or kidney cancer. The sequencing used CD4+ or CD8+ T cells sorted from blood, collected in a trial of the OX40 agonist ivuxolimab. Here the CDR3 reads CASSSGQGPFF. The CDR3 DNA reads as TGTGCCAGCAGTTCGGGACAGGGACCGTTCTTC.